Below, 8 T cell receptor beta chains from the same sample are listed, as sequenced in a study of cytomegalovirus exposure and HLA in healthy donors. Measured with immunoSEQ multiplex PCR; TCRdb has only the in-frame clones, and not every one. The sample carries about 260,000 clones, roughly 91% recorded once. The sample taken for sequencing was PBMCs. These TCRs come from a woman aged 25 to 39 in good health and CMV-seronegative.

J is TRBJ2-1 and V is TRBV30; TRBD2 agrees at 9 bases. This CDR3 is built from 15 residues. After removal of 5 bases from V and 5 bases from J, the junction contained 10 bases not matched to a gene. Per the germline V gene, CDR1 is GTSNPN and CDR2 is SVGIG (reference sequence). CDR3 nucleotide sequence: TGTGCCTGGGATAGTAGCGGGAGTTCTAACAATGAGCAGTTCTTC. This sequence encodes CAWDSSGSSNNEQFF. The whole variable domain, remainder taken from reference TRBV30 and TRBJ2-1, is SQTIHQWPATLVQPVGSPLSLECTVEGTSNPNLYWYRQAAGRGLQLLFYSVGIGQISSEVPQNLSASRPQDRQFILSSKKLLLSDSGFYLCAWDSSGSSNNEQFFGPGTRLTVL.

V and J are TRBV5-1 and TRBJ2-1, with D perhaps given as TRBD1 or TRBD2 (5 bases each). The germline V and J ends were trimmed by 3 bases and 7 bases, with 20 bases remaining between them. CDR1 SGHRS and CDR2 YFSETQ come from the germline V gene. The CDR3 length is 16 residues. CDR3 sequence: CASSSQDGYWGNEQFF. CDR3 coding DNA: TGCGCCAGCAGCTCCCAAGACGGTTACTGGGGGAATGAGCAGTTCTTC.

The chain recombines TRBV7-3 with TRBJ2-3; 9 bases fit TRBD2. J lost 7 bases, V lost 2 bases, and 4 bases had no gene match. There are 14 residues in the CDR3. Germline CDR1 and CDR2: SGHTA and FQGTGA. The CDR3 region is CASSLAAGGYTQYF. The CDR3 DNA sequence: TGTGCCAGCAGCTTAGCAGCGGGAGGATATACGCAGTATTTT.

Only a few counts were recorded for this clone. V usage is TRBV7-2 and J usage is TRBJ1-5; tentatively, D is TRBD1 (6 bases). V was clipped by 1 base and J by 3 bases, with 10 bases between them. There are 15 residues in the CDR3. The germline CDR1 and CDR2 sequences are SGHTA and FQGNSA. Here the CDR3 DNA reads TGTGCCAGCAGCTTAGTGGGGGCTATCAATCAGCCCCAGCATTTT. As protein: CASSLVGAINQPQHF.

CDR3 DNA sequence: TGTGCCAGCAGCTTCGGGGAAGAAATTTTGGAGACCCAGTACTTC. Protein sequence: CASSFGEEILETQYF. The chain joins TRBV7-9 to TRBJ2-5, with D possibly TRBD2 on 5 matching bases. This CDR3 contains 15 residues. CDR1 is SEHNR, CDR2 FQNEAQ, per germline (reference sequence). V shed 3 bases and J shed 5 bases, with 16 bases lying between them.

The genes are TRBV7-9 and TRBJ1-2; TRBD1 might be the D (6 bases). The CDR3 covers 13 residues. Germline lookup yields CDR1 SEHNR and CDR2 FQNEAQ (reference sequence). Trimming took 6 bases from V and 3 from J, leaving 11 bases between them. The CDR3 spells CASRGRQDYGYTF. CDR3 bases: TGTGCCAGCAGAGGGAGACAGGACTATGGCTACACCTTC.

The rearrangement links TRBV6-5 to TRBJ1-2, with TRBD1 identical over 7 bases. This CDR3 region has 13 residues. Trimming took 5 bases from V and 4 from J; bases not matched to a gene: 4. The germline V gene has CDR1 MNHEY and CDR2 SVGAGI. CDR3 coding DNA: TGTGCCAGCAGTAACAGGGGATCCTATGGCTACACCTTC. Translating it yields CASSNRGSYGYTF.

This clone showed up many times. The V call is TRBV25-1, the J call TRBJ2-7; no clear D gene. Trimming removed 4 bases at V and 0 bases at J, with 13 bases between. Germline lookup yields CDR1 MGHDK and CDR2 SYGVNS. The CDR3 spans 15 residues. CDR3 residues: CASSGNSRSSYEQYF. Here the CDR3 DNA reads TGTGCCAGCAGTGGGAACTCACGGAGCTCCTACGAGCAGTACTTC.